The 28 T cell receptor beta chains in this list originate from one sample, sequenced in a study of blood T cell repertoires in COVID-19. The data were produced by immunoSEQ multiplex PCR, yet TCRdb's version contains in-frame clones alone and is incomplete. The sample carries about 240,000 clones, 75% to 90% recorded once. The specimen sequenced was peripheral blood. The receptors stem from a woman aged 55-69 years with active or convalescent COVID-19.

The rearrangement joins TRBV4-3 to TRBJ1-4; 12 positions match TRBD1. V lost 1 base to trimming and J lost 7 bases; unmatched junction nucleotides: 13. Germline loops: CDR1 LGHNA, CDR2 YSLEER. The CDR3 is 19 residues long. The CDR3 region is CASSQGFGTGGAGGEKLFF. The CDR3 nucleotides read TGCGCCAGCAGCCAAGGATTCGGGACAGGGGGCGCCGGGGGTGAAAAACTGTTTTTT.

A word on this clone: Other DNA sequences of this sample code for an identical CDR3. The chain uses TRBV2 and TRBJ2-1; 7 bases align to TRBD2. V was pared by 5 bases and J by 3 bases, with 1 base of the junction left unmatched. Germline lookup yields CDR1 SNHLY and CDR2 FYNNEI. This CDR3 has 13 amino acids. The CDR3: CASSRGGYNEQFF. DNA of the CDR3: TGTGCCAGCAGTCGCGGGGGCTACAATGAGCAGTTCTTC.

CDR3 sequence: CASSLGALAGITDTQYF. The CDR3 DNA follows: TGCGCCAGCAGCTTGGGTGCCCTAGCGGGGATCACAGATACGCAGTATTTT. The chain couples TRBV5-1 to TRBJ2-3; 9 positions match TRBD2. The CDR3 runs to 17 residues. V gave up 0 bases and J gave up 2 bases; unmatched junction bases: 7. The V gene's germline CDR1 is SGHRS and CDR2 YFSETQ.

This clone was recorded once. The rearrangement uses TRBV11-1 and TRBJ1-1; 8 nucleotides align to TRBD1. J lost 5 bases, V lost 5 bases, and 13 bases had no gene match. Germline CDR1 SGHAT, CDR2 FQDESV (reference sequence). The CDR3 contains 16 residues. CDR3 nucleotide sequence: TGTGCCAGCAGCCCAACAGGGGGATCCGGGCTAACTGAAGCTTTCTTT. Amino acids: CASSPTGGSGLTEAFF.

The V call is TRBV5-1, the J call TRBJ2-2, with 11 bases identical to TRBD1. Germline assignment: CDR1 SGHRS and CDR2 YFSETQ. V shed 4 bases, J shed 4 bases, and the junction held 3 bases outside the gene matches. CDR3 length: 15 residues. Here the CDR3 reads CASSTGQGGTGELFF. In DNA form, the CDR3 reads TGCGCCAGCAGCACGGGACAGGGGGGCACCGGGGAGCTGTTTTTT.

The chain joins TRBV30 to TRBJ1-1; the match to TRBD1 covers 9 bases. Germline CDR1 is GTSNPN and CDR2 is SVGIG (reference sequence). Trimming cost V 3 bases and J 5 bases; bases outside gene matches: 7. The CDR3 is 14 amino acids. The CDR3 coding sequence is TGTGCCTGGAGCCACAGGGGGCGTGGGACTGAAGCTTTCTTT. This encodes CAWSHRGRGTEAFF.

The CDR3 spells CASSYVAGGSSYNEQFF. The CDR3 coding sequence is TGTGCCAGCAGTTACGTAGCGGGGGGGAGCTCCTACAATGAGCAGTTCTTC. The rearrangement links TRBV6-2 or TRBV6-3 to TRBJ2-1; 11 bases agree with TRBD2. CDR3 length equals 17 residues. The V and J ends lost 2 bases and 0 bases, in that order; junction bases with no gene match: 3. Per germline, CDR1 MNHEY and CDR2 SVGEGT.

The table lists this clone with a count of one. V gene TRBV3-1 (or the pseudogene TRBV3-2) combines with J gene TRBJ1-6; D remains unclear. The CDR3 covers 14 residues. Germline V gene lookup returns CDR1 LGHDT and CDR2 YNNKEL (reference sequence). Trimming took 4 bases from V and 10 from J, leaving 14 bases between them. CDR3 protein: CASSPRGGNSPLHF. The CDR3 coding sequence is TGTGCCAGCAGCCCTAGAGGAGGGAACTCACCCCTCCACTTT.

About this clone itself: The same CDR3 arises from other DNA sequences in this sample as well. The rearrangement links TRBV30 to TRBJ1-2; possible D gene TRBD1, 5 bases. CDR1 and CDR2 (germline): GTSNPN, SVGIG (reference sequence). The CDR3 covers 13 residues. V was clipped by 0 bases and J by 7 bases, with 12 bases between them. The CDR3 is CAWSVQGAGGYTF. CDR3 DNA: TGTGCCTGGAGTGTACAAGGGGCTGGTGGCTACACCTTC.

A remark on this clone: At one boundary the junction diverges from the germline segment, which might be a read error. This chain's CDR3 is CASSNSGTGGDEKLFF. The CDR3 bases are TGTGCCAGCAGTAACTCCGGGACAGGGGGCGATGAAAAACTGTTTTTT. The V gene is TRBV6-2 or TRBV6-3, the J gene TRBJ1-4; 12 bases line up with TRBD1. In germline, CDR1 is MNHEY, CDR2 SVGEGT. The CDR3 extends over 16 amino acids.

The rearrangement links TRBV5-1 to TRBJ2-7; TRBD1 matches at 12 bases. Germline-derived CDR1 and CDR2 are SGHRS and YFSETQ. The length of the CDR3 is 15 residues. V gave up 1 base and J gave up 6 bases; unmatched junction bases: 5. Here the CDR3 reads CASSLLGQGAFEQYF. The CDR3 DNA is TGCGCCAGCAGCTTGTTGGGACAGGGGGCCTTCGAGCAGTACTTC.

The rearrangement joins TRBV29-1 to TRBJ1-1; a weak D match, TRBD1 (5 bases). Trimming took off 5 bases at V and 1 base at J, with 11 bases between the two ends. The CDR3 is 13 amino acids. CDR1 is SQVTM and CDR2 is ANQGSEA in the germline V gene. The CDR3 is CSVRQGGNTEAFF. CDR3 DNA sequence: TGCAGCGTTCGCCAGGGCGGGAACACTGAAGCTTTCTTT.

The rearrangement joins TRBV4-1 to TRBJ1-4; D possibly corresponds to TRBD1 (6 bases). V dropped 3 bases and J dropped 7 bases, with 18 bases sitting between them. The CDR3 is made up of 16 amino acids. The germline gives CDR1 MGHRA, CDR2 YSYEKL. CDR3 DNA sequence: TGCGCCAGCAGCCACCTGGGCGGGGGCTCTCGTGAAAAACTGTTTTTT. Protein sequence: CASSHLGGGSREKLFF.

V is TRBV2 and J is TRBJ1-6, with D unresolved. Germline V CDR1 and CDR2: SNHLY, FYNNEI. The V and J ends lost 3 bases and 4 bases respectively, with 16 bases between them. The CDR3 is made up of 17 amino acids. The CDR3 DNA follows: TGTGCCAGCAGTGAGGGGAGACAAACTATTTATAATTCACCCCTCCACTTT. Its protein is CASSEGRQTIYNSPLHF.

The chain is built from TRBV6-1 and TRBJ2-7, with TRBD1 as a possible D gene (6 bases). This CDR3 comprises 15 residues. CDR1 is MNHNS, CDR2 SASEGT, per germline. V shed 2 bases and J shed 3 bases, with 14 bases lying between them. This chain's CDR3 is CASSEYGGSHYEQYF. CDR3 nucleotide sequence: TGTGCCAGCAGTGAATATGGGGGCTCCCACTACGAGCAGTACTTC.

The rearrangement uses TRBV10-3 and TRBJ2-1; 9 nucleotides match TRBD2. Germline V CDR1 and CDR2: ENHRY, SYGVKD. The CDR3 length is 17 residues. V shed 6 bases and J 5 bases; nucleotides not matched to a gene: 14. This CDR3 is CAIRSSTSGRGNNEQFF. In nucleotides, the CDR3 is TGTGCCATCAGGTCCTCCACTAGCGGGCGAGGGAACAATGAGCAGTTCTTC.

J is TRBJ1-1 and V is TRBV29-1, with D perhaps TRBD1 (6 bases). The CDR3 runs 12 residues. V was cut by 3 bases and J by 4 bases, with 9 bases left in between. Germline V lookup: CDR1 SQVTM, CDR2 ANQGSEA. The CDR3 coding sequence is TGCAGCGTTGAGGGGGCGGGCACTGAAGCTTTCTTT. This translates into CSVEGAGTEAFF.

J is TRBJ1-2 and V is TRBV2; 7 bases fit TRBD1. CDR1 and CDR2 from the germline V gene are SNHLY and FYNNEI. V trimming: 6 bases; J trimming: 8 bases; junction bases outside the gene matches: 6. CDR3 size: 12 residues. The CDR3 bases are TGTGCCAGCAGGGGCGCGGGACAGGGCTACACCTTC. It is translated as CASRGAGQGYTF. Together with reference TRBV2 and TRBJ1-2, the CDR3 gives the full variable domain: EPEVTQTPSHQVTQMGQEVILRCVPISNHLYFYWYRQILGQKVEFLVSFYNNEISEKSEIFDDQFSVERPDGSNFTLKIRSTKLEDSAMYFCASRGAGQGYTFGSGTRLTVV.

The chain recombines TRBV5-1 with TRBJ1-4; 12 nucleotides match TRBD1. The CDR3 has 17 residues. The junction had 12 bases not matched to a gene; V was cut back by 4 bases and J by 8 bases. Germline CDR1 reads SGHRS; CDR2 reads YFSETQ. CDR3 residues: CASSTGQGARDGEKLFF. In nucleotides, the CDR3 is TGCGCCAGCAGCACGGGACAGGGGGCTCGGGACGGGGAAAAACTGTTTTTT.

The chain employs TRBV19 and TRBJ1-1, with 11 bases matching TRBD1. This CDR3 is 16 amino acids long. The ends lost 5 bases at V and 5 bases at J; junction bases unmatched: 10. CDR1 is LNHDA, CDR2 SQIVND, per germline (reference sequence). The CDR3 coding sequence is TGTGCCAGTAGTTCGGACAGGGGGCATGGAAGAACTGAAGCTTTCTTT. Protein: CASSSDRGHGRTEAFF.

The CDR3 here is CASSQYKTSGATDTQYF. The CDR3 DNA sequence: TGCGCCAGCAGCCAGTATAAGACTAGCGGGGCCACAGATACGCAGTATTTT. This sequence joins TRBV4-1 and TRBJ2-3, with 11 positions matching TRBD2. With V trimmed by 3 bases and J by 2 bases, 7 bases remained unmatched. Germline V CDR1 and CDR2: MGHRA, YSYEKL. The CDR3 is 17 residues long.

There are a few counts of this clone. The rearrangement links TRBV16 to TRBJ2-1; 12 positions agree with TRBD2. After removal of 2 bases from V and 8 bases from J, the junction contained 16 bases not matched to a gene. From germline, CDR1 is KGHSY and CDR2 FQNENV. The CDR3 runs to 19 residues. This chain's CDR3 is CASSQTRPASGGGGDEQFF. The CDR3 nucleotides are TGTGCCAGCAGCCAAACCCGGCCGGCTAGCGGGGGGGGTGGCGATGAGCAGTTCTTC.

This chain uses TRBV11-1 with TRBJ2-5; TRBD1 aligns across 7 bases. The length of the CDR3 is 14 residues. Per the germline V gene, CDR1 is SGHAT and CDR2 is FQDESV (reference sequence). The V and J ends lost 5 bases and 5 bases, in that order; junction bases with no gene match: 8. CDR3 protein: CASSPRQGQETQYF. The CDR3 bases are TGTGCCAGCAGCCCGCGACAGGGACAGGAGACCCAGTACTTC.

This chain uses TRBV2 with TRBJ1-2; D possibly corresponds to TRBD1 (6 bases). CDR3 length equals 11 residues. The V gene's germline CDR1 is SNHLY and CDR2 FYNNEI. V dropped 11 bases and J dropped 3 bases, with 10 bases sitting between them. CDR3 bases: TGTGCCCCAGGGGTTGACTATGGCTACACCTTC. Its protein is CAPGVDYGYTF.

The chain joins TRBV30 to TRBJ2-7; 7 bases are shared with TRBD1. The J segment lost 5 bases and the V segment lost 4 bases, leaving 5 bases of the junction unmatched. Germline-derived CDR1 and CDR2 are GTSNPN and SVGIG (reference sequence). The length of the CDR3 is 12 residues. The DNA for the CDR3 is TGTGCCTGGAACCCAGGGGGAAACGAGCAGTACTTC. Its protein is CAWNPGGNEQYF.

J is TRBJ1-1 and V is TRBV19, with unresolved D. The CDR3 is 14 residues long. CDR1 and CDR2 (germline): LNHDA, SQIVND (reference sequence). Trimming left V 4 bases short and J 1 base short, with 10 bases between. CDR3: CASSKTPGNTEAFF. DNA of the CDR3: TGTGCCAGTAGTAAAACTCCAGGGAACACTGAAGCTTTCTTT.

V is TRBV18 and J is TRBJ2-1, with TRBD2 matching 8 bases. CDR1 and CDR2 (germline): KGHSH, LQKENI. The CDR3 consists of 16 residues. V dropped 1 base and J dropped 3; count of bases not matched to a gene: 5. The chain's CDR3 is CASSPQTSESYNEQFF. The DNA for the CDR3 is TGTGCCAGCTCACCACAGACTAGCGAAAGCTACAATGAGCAGTTCTTC.

This rearrangement joins TRBV3-1 (or the pseudogene TRBV3-2) to TRBJ1-1; no clear D. The V gene lost 0 bases and the J gene lost 0 bases, with 5 bases spanning the gap. The length of the CDR3 is 14 residues. Germline V gene data show CDR1 as LGHDT and CDR2 as YNNKEL (reference sequence). CDR3 bases: TGTGCCAGCAGCCAAGATCGGTTGAACACTGAAGCTTTCTTT. Its translation: CASSQDRLNTEAFF.